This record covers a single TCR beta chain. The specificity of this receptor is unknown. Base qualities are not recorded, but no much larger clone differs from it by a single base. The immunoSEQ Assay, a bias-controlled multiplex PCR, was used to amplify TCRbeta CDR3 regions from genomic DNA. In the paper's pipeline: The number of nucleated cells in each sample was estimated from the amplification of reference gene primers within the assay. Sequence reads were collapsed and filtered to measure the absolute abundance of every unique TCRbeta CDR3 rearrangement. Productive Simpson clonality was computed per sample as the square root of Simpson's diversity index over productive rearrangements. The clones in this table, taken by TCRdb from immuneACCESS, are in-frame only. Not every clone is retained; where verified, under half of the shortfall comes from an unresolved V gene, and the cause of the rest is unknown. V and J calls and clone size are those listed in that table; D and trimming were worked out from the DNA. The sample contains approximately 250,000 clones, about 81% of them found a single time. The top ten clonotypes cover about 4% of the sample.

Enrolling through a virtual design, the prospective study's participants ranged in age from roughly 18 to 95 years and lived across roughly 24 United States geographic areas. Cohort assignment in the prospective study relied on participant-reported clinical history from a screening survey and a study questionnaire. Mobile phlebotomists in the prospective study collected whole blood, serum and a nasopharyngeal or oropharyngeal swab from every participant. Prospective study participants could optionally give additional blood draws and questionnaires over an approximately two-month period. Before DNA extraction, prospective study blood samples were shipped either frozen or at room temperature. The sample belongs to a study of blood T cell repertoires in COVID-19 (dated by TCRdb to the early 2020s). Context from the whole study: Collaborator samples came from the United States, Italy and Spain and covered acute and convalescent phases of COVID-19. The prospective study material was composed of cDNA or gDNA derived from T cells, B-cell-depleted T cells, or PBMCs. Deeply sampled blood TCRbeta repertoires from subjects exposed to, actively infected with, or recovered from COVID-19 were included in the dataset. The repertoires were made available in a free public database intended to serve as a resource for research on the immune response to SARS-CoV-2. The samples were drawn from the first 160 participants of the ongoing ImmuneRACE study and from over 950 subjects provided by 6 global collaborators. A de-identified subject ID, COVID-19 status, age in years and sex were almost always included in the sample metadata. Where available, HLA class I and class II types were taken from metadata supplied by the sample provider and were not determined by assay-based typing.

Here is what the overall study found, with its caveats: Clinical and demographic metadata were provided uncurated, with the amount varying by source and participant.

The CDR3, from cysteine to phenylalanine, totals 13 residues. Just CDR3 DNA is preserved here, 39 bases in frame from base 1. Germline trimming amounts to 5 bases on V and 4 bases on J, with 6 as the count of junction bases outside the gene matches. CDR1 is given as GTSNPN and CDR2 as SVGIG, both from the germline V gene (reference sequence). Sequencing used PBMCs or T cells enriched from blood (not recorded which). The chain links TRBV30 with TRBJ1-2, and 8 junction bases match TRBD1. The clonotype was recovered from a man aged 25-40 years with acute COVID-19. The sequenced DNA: TGTGCCTGGCAACAGGGGGTGGGCTATGGCTACACCTTC. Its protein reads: CAWQQGVGYGYTF.